This TCR beta chain was sequenced in a study of cytomegalovirus exposure and HLA in healthy donors listed by TCRdb under 2017. A note on the overall study: The roughly 670 repertoires of the first cohort and the roughly 120 validation repertoires were produced on the same platform, according to a later analysis. In addition to the first cohort of 666 subjects, a separate validation cohort of about 120 different subjects was used. High-throughput TCR immunosequencing, statistical association of individual TCRs with disease status, and machine learning were combined to predict cytomegalovirus infection status. The aim of the study was to test whether cataloging public T cell receptors could identify signatures of past pathogen exposure. Points the paper makes about the study in general: A few of the identified cytomegalovirus-associated TCR beta chains were confirmed in vitro to be specific for cytomegalovirus antigens. Across donors, most TCR sequences were observed very rarely, whereas some public TCRs were present in many individuals. The study listed over 150 TCR beta chains as associated with cytomegalovirus. The validation cohort had no HLA typing available for a later analysis, so co-occurrence within that cohort was assessed over all 120 or so repertoires. In a later analysis, TCRs clustered in the first cohort were found to also tend to co-occur in the approximately 120 validation repertoires, with 94% of cluster scores above 0. Cytomegalovirus status was reported to be diagnosed by the classifier with high specificity and sensitivity in both the original and validation cohorts. The authors suggested that the approach could potentially be extended to other disease states and immunological phenotypes.

The CDR3 sequence holds 14 residues, the cysteine and phenylalanine included. Just the 42-base CDR3 DNA is kept, in frame starting at base 1. Germline trimming: 3 bases from V, 6 bases from J; junction bases outside gene matches: 4. CDR1 is given as KGHSH and CDR2 as LQKENI, both from the germline V gene. Libraries were prepared through the immunoSEQ multiplex PCR assay. On the authors' methods: A statistical classification framework was built for diagnosing cytomegalovirus status from the catalog of TCR beta chain sequences. TCRdb's version of the immuneACCESS table is confined to in-frame rearrangements and falls short of the full clone set. An unresolved V gene accounts for under half of the shortfall where checked; the remainder is of unknown origin. For V, J and clone size, that table is used; D and trimming come from the DNA. The sample includes fewer than 200,000 clones, with 80% to 85% observed a single time. The top ten clonotypes cover 2.5% to 3% of the sample.

Donors formed part of the validation cohort, which comprised 120 subjects and was distinct from the first cohort of under 850 subjects. In the case of this clone: Its antigen target is currently unknown. No base quality values were provided; no much bigger clone lies one nucleotide off.

The sequence was collected from a woman in her late teens or twenties in good health and CMV-seropositive. The sample was PBMCs. The chain was built from TRBV18 and TRBJ1-5; 8 middle bases align to TRBD1. The DNA sequence is as follows: TGTGCCAGCTCACCGGCAGGACAGGGTCAGCCCCAGCATTTT. This translates into CASSPAGQGQPQHF.